Listed below are T cell receptor beta chains from one sample, sequenced in a study of blood T cells in healthy people across ages. TCRdb used MiXCR to reprocess the 5' RACE reads, holding one entry per CDR3 protein. Seen here are 1.5 million to 2 million distinct CDR3 sequences, roughly 30% observed once, and the top ten hold over 7%. Sequenced input: blood. All receptors come from a woman in her 30s in good health. The CDR3 runs from the conserved cysteine through the conserved F or W. The D gene is left open where the match is weak. Clone size is shown for a subset of rows, as once, few, many or a class of expanded clone.

TRBV12-3/TRBV12-4	many	TRBD1	TRBJ1-2	TGTGCCAGCAGTAGACAGGGGCTTTGGGGCTACACCTTC	CASSRQGLWGYTF
TRBV5-1	.	TRBD1	TRBJ1-2	TGCGCCAGCAGCCTCGGGACAGGGGCAGGCTATGGCTACACCTTC	CASSLGTGAGYGYTF
TRBV7-9	once	TRBD1	TRBJ1-6	TGTGCCAGCAGCCTGGGGACGCCGGGGGACAGGTTTGGTTCACCCCTCCACTTT	CASSLGTPGDRFGSPLHF
TRBV5-1	.	TRBD1	TRBJ1-1	TGCGCCAGCAGCTCCACAGGGGGAGGCCGTGAAGCTTTCTTT	CASSSTGGGREAFF
TRBV5-6	few	.	TRBJ2-2	TGTGCCAGCAGCTCCGCTGCCAGGGAGCTGTTTTTT	CASSSAARELFF
TRBV5-1	.	.	TRBJ2-3	TGCGCCAGCAGCTTGGCCGGGCAGGGTGACACAGATACGCAGTATTTT	CASSLAGQGDTDTQYF
TRBV20-1	.	TRBD2	TRBJ2-5	TGCGGTGCTGGTATCACCTTTATGCGGGAGGGTTCAGAAGAGACCCAGTACTTC	CGAGITFMREGSEETQYF
TRBV28	.	.	TRBJ1-5	TGTGCCAGCAGTTACACAGGATACCGTCAGCCCCAGCATTTT	CASSYTGYRQPQHF
TRBV6-5	few	TRBD1	TRBJ1-4	TGTGCCAGCACCAAATACGGGACAGCCAGGGAAAAACCGTTTTTT	CASTKYGTAREKPFF
TRBV24-1	.	.	TRBJ2-2	TGCGCCACCGCGGACGGGAACACCGGGGAGCTGTTTTTT	CATADGNTGELFF
TRBV6-2/TRBV6-3	many	TRBD2	TRBJ2-7	TGTGCCAGCAGTTACTTGTTTTCGGCTAGCGGGGGTCGGAACGAGCAGTACTTC	CASSYLFSASGGRNEQYF
TRBV7-9	.	.	TRBJ2-7	TGTGCCAGCAGCTTAGACGAAAGGTTCGAGCAGTACTTC	CASSLDERFEQYF
TRBV12-3/TRBV12-4	.	.	TRBJ2-1	TGTGCCAGCAGTTTAGCTAGCGGTACGTTTTACAATGAGCAGTTCTTC	CASSLASGTFYNEQFF
TRBV20-1	.	TRBD2	TRBJ2-7	TGCAGTGCTAGAGAGCCAGCGGGGGAGTACGAGCAGTACTTC	CSAREPAGEYEQYF
TRBV20-1	many	.	TRBJ2-5	TGCAGTGCTAGAGATGGAAGGCAAGAGACCCAGTACTTC	CSARDGRQETQYF
TRBV20-1	many	TRBD2	TRBJ2-1	TGCAGTGCTAGCGAGCGGGAGTGGGCCAATGAGCAGTTCTTC	CSASEREWANEQFF
TRBV20-1	few	TRBD2	TRBJ2-7	TGCAGTGCGGTCGGGACTAGCGGGAACCAATACGAGCAGTACTTC	CSAVGTSGNQYEQYF
TRBV19	few	.	TRBJ1-6	TGTGCCAGTACTGAGACAGCCTTCTCCTATAATTCACCCCTCCACTTT	CASTETAFSYNSPLHF
TRBV6-5	many	TRBD1	TRBJ1-2	TGTGCCAGCAGATCGGGACAGGGCCCGCCTAACTATGGCTACACCTTC	CASRSGQGPPNYGYTF
TRBV28	many	.	TRBJ1-2	TGTGCCAGCAGTTTAGGGTTAGGGAACTATGGCTACACCTTC	CASSLGLGNYGYTF
TRBV7-2	few	.	TRBJ2-4	TGTGCCAGCAGCATCGGCCCCTCGGGAAACATTCAGTACTTC	CASSIGPSGNIQYF
TRBV20-1	.	.	TRBJ2-3	TGCAGTGCTAGAGATCGCGAGGAGGTAGGAGATACGCAGTATTTT	CSARDREEVGDTQYF
TRBV6-2/TRBV6-3	many	.	TRBJ2-7	TGTGCCAGCATGCCGGGGAGCTCCTACGAGCAGTACTTC	CASMPGSSYEQYF
TRBV25-1	.	.	TRBJ2-1	TGTGCCAGCAGTGGCGAAGAGACCCAGTTCTTC	CASSGEETQFF
TRBV5-1	.	.	TRBJ1-2	TGCGCCAGCAGCTTGGGAGGTCGGCATGGCTACACCTTC	CASSLGGRHGYTF
TRBV7-3	.	TRBD1	TRBJ2-4	TGTGCCAGCAGCCAGGGGACAGGGGTCCTAGCCAAAAACATTCAGTACTTC	CASSQGTGVLAKNIQYF
TRBV2	.	.	TRBJ1-1	TGTGCCAGCAGTCTCCAGGGAAATCTGGACACTGAAGCTTTCTTT	CASSLQGNLDTEAFF
TRBV7-3	few	.	TRBJ2-2	TGTGCCAGCAGCTTAACAGGGTCAGGGGCCGGGGAGCTGTTTTTT	CASSLTGSGAGELFF
TRBV15	.	TRBD2	TRBJ2-1	TGTGCCACCAGCAGAGCGACTAGCGGGGCGGAGAATGAGCAGTTCTTC	CATSRATSGAENEQFF
TRBV2	.	.	TRBJ1-2	TGTGCCAGCAGTGAAGCGAGGGCAGTAGGTAGTGGCTACACCTTC	CASSEARAVGSGYTF
TRBV20-1	many	TRBD2	TRBJ2-7	TGCAGTGCCGTAGATAGCGGGAGATCCTACGAGCAGTACTTC	CSAVDSGRSYEQYF
TRBV20-1	.	.	TRBJ1-1	TGCAATGCAAGAAGACAGTACATGAACACTGAAGCTTTCTTT	CNARRQYMNTEAFF
TRBV7-2	few	.	TRBJ2-3	TGTGCCAGCAGCTTAGGTACGGGACTGAAGACAGATACGCAGTATTTT	CASSLGTGLKTDTQYF
TRBV6-1	.	TRBD2	TRBJ2-4	TGTGCCAGCAGTGAGGTGGGAGGTAGCGGGGGGATGGACATTCAGTACTTC	CASSEVGGSGGMDIQYF
TRBV6-5	.	.	TRBJ2-5	TGTGCCAGCAGGGGTACCTCGACAGGCTCTGGGACCCAGTACTTC	CASRGTSTGSGTQYF
TRBV5-4	few	.	TRBJ1-2	TGTGCCAGCAGCTTACCTGGTCCAGGGGCGGGTGGCTACACCTTC	CASSLPGPGAGGYTF
TRBV7-9	.	TRBD1	TRBJ1-2	TGTGCCAGCAGCGAAAGGAGGACAGGGAACTATGGCTACACCTTC	CASSERRTGNYGYTF
TRBV10-3	many	.	TRBJ2-4	TGTGCCATCAGTGAACAACAGGGCTCCAAAAACATTCAGTACTTC	CAISEQQGSKNIQYF
TRBV20-1	many	TRBD1	TRBJ1-5	TGCAGTGCGAGAACAGGGGAAAGTAGCAATCAGCCCCAGCATTTT	CSARTGESSNQPQHF
TRBV29-1	.	.	TRBJ1-1	TGCAGCGTTGCCAGCGGGAAAGCTAACACTGAAGCTTTCTTT	CSVASGKANTEAFF
TRBV5-1	few	.	TRBJ2-5	TGCGCCAGCAACTCGGGGGACTTCAGTCAAGAGACCCAGTACTTC	CASNSGDFSQETQYF
TRBV9	.	.	TRBJ2-1	TGTGCCAGCAGCGTAGCCCCGGGACTCCCCAATGAGCAGTTCTTC	CASSVAPGLPNEQFF
TRBV4-3	.	.	TRBJ2-2	TGCGCCAGCAGCCAGGGCCCTGCGAACACCGGGGAGCTGTTTTTT	CASSQGPANTGELFF
TRBV6-2/TRBV6-3	.	.	TRBJ1-4	TGTGCCAGCAGCACCCCTGGGGGTCCGAATGAAAAACTGTTTTTT	CASSTPGGPNEKLFF
TRBV24-1	.	TRBD1	TRBJ1-1	TGTGCCACCAGAGACAGGGTAGACACTGAAGCTTTCTTT	CATRDRVDTEAFF
TRBV5-1	.	.	TRBJ2-1	TGCGCCAGCAGCAGGGGGGCGGTTCGGTCCGGGAATGAGCAGTTCTTC	CASSRGAVRSGNEQFF
TRBV28	.	.	TRBJ2-3	TGTGCCAGCAGTTTAGAGATGGTTAGCACAGATACGCAGTATTTT	CASSLEMVSTDTQYF
TRBV9	few	.	TRBJ2-3	TGTGCCAGCAGCGTAGAGGGAGTTGGGGTGGATACGCAGTATTTT	CASSVEGVGVDTQYF
TRBV30	few	.	TRBJ2-3	TGTGCCTGGATGACGGGAGGCACAGATACGCAGTATTTT	CAWMTGGTDTQYF
TRBV5-5	.	.	TRBJ2-7	TGTGCCAGCAGCTTAACCCAGCGGTCCTCCTACGAGCAGTACTTC	CASSLTQRSSYEQYF
TRBV5-6	.	TRBD2	TRBJ2-7	TGTGCCAGCAGCCCTCTACCGTTCCGGACTAGCGACCTCCGCTACGAGCAGTACTTC	CASSPLPFRTSDLRYEQYF
TRBV12-3/TRBV12-4	many	.	TRBJ2-5	TGTGCCAGCAGCCCTGACAGACCCCAAGAGACCCAGTACTTC	CASSPDRPQETQYF
TRBV2	few	.	TRBJ2-6	TGTGCCAGCAGTGTCGGGGACTCTGGGGCCAACGTCCTGACTTTC	CASSVGDSGANVLTF
TRBV5-1	once	TRBD2	TRBJ2-7	TGCGCCAGCAGCCCCGGGGGGGTTTCCTACAATGAGCAGTACTTC	CASSPGGVSYNEQYF